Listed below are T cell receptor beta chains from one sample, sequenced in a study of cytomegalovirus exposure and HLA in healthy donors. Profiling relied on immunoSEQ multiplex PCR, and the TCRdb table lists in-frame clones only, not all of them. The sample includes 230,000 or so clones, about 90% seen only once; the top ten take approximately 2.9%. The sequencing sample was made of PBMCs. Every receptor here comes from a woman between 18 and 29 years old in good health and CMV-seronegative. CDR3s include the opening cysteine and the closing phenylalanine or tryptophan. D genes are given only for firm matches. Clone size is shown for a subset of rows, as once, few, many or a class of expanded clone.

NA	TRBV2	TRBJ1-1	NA	TGTGCCAGCAGGACCCCCCTAGAAGGCTTGAACACTGAAGCTTTCTTT	CASRTPLEGLNTEAFF
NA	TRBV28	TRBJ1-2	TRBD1	TGTGCCAGCAGTTCCTTGGGGGACAGCACACCCTATGGCTACACCTTC	CASSSLGDSTPYGYTF
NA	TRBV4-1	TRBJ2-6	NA	TGCGCCAGCAGCCAAACCCCAGGGGCGGGGGCCAACGTCCTGACTTTC	CASSQTPGAGANVLTF
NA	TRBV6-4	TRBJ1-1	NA	TGTGCCAGCACTCCGGGACAGAACACTGAAGCTTTCTTT	CASTPGQNTEAFF
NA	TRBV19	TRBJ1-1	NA	TGTGCCAGTAGACGACAGGAGATTAACACTGAAGCTTTCTTT	CASRRQEINTEAFF
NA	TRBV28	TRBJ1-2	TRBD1	TGTGCCAGCAGTTTGGTCGGGACAGGGATTGGCTACACCTTC	CASSLVGTGIGYTF
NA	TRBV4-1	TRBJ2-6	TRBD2	TGCGCCAGCAGCCCCGGTGGTAGCGGGAGCCGAGAGGCCAACGTCCTGACTTTC	CASSPGGSGSREANVLTF
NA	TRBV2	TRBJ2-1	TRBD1	TGTGCCAGCAGTACCGGGACAGGGAATGAGCAGTTCTTC	CASSTGTGNEQFF
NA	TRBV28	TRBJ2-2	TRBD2	TGTGCCAGCAGTTCTACCCTAGCGGCCGTACAGAACACCGGGGAGCTGTTTTTT	CASSSTLAAVQNTGELFF
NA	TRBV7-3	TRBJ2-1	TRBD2	TGTGCCAGCAGCCCCGGGACTAGCCTCTACAATGAGCAGTTCTTC	CASSPGTSLYNEQFF
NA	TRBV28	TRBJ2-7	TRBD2	TGTGCCAGCACCTCCTACAAGGGACTAGCGGGGGATAGACCCCCTACTCGGGAGCAGTACTTC	CASTSYKGLAGDRPPTREQYF
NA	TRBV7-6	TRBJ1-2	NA	TGTGCCAGCAGCTTAGGATCAGAATCTAACTATGGCTACACCTTC	CASSLGSESNYGYTF
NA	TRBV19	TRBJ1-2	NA	TGTGCCAGTAGCATACGCGGGGCCTATGGCTACACCTTC	CASSIRGAYGYTF
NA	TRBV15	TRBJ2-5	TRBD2	TGTGCCACCAGCAGATATCTGTCGCTAGCGGTTCAAGAGACCCAGTACTTC	CATSRYLSLAVQETQYF
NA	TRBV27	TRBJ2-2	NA	TGTGCCAGCGGAGTGACCCGTGGCCGGGAGCTGTTTTTT	CASGVTRGRELFF
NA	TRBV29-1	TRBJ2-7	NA	TGCAGCGTTGCGACCGAAGCGGGTTACGAGCAGTACTTC	CSVATEAGYEQYF
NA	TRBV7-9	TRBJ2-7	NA	TGTGCCAGCAGCCCCGTAGCCTCCTACGAGCAGTACTTC	CASSPVASYEQYF
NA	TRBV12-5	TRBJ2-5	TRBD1	TGTGCTAGTGGTTTGGTTTTGGGCAGGGGGCAAGAGACCCAGTACTTC	CASGLVLGRGQETQYF
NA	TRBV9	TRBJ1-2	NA	TGTGCCAGCAGCCGCGAGGAGGGCTACACCTTC	CASSREEGYTF
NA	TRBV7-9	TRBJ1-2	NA	TGTGCCAGCAGCTTAGCCCTTGCGGGACTCGATGGCTACACCTTC	CASSLALAGLDGYTF
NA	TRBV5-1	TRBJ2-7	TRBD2	TGCGCCAGCAGCGGTGGGGCGGGAGGGCTCTACGAGCAGTACTTC	CASSGGAGGLYEQYF
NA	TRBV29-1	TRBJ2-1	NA	TGCAGCGTTGTGTTGCTTAGTTTCTACAATGAGCAGTTCTTC	CSVVLLSFYNEQFF
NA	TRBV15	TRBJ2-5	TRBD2	TGTGCCTCTCAGAGCGGGAGGGCCGATGAGACCCAGTACTTC	CASQSGRADETQYF
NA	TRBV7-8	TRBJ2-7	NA	TGTGCCAGCAGCTTTTCGGGGGACTACGAGCAGTACTTC	CASSFSGDYEQYF
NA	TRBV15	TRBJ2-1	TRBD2	TGTGCCACCAGCAGGTACCGACTAGCAGGACTCAATGAGCAGTTCTTC	CATSRYRLAGLNEQFF
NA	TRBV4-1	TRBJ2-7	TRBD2	TGCGCCAGCAGCCCTCATAGACTAGCGGGCTCCTACGAGCAGTACTTC	CASSPHRLAGSYEQYF
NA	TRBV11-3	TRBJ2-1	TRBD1	TGTGCCAGCAGCCCGACAGGGGAGGTTGAGCAGTTCTTC	CASSPTGEVEQFF
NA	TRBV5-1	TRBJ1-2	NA	TGCGCCAGCAGCTTGGCGCAGGGCAGTGGCTACACCTTC	CASSLAQGSGYTF
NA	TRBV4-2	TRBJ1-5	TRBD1	TGTGCCAGCAGCCCTTATTACCCCCCGATAATAGGGGGCATCGATAATCAGCCCCAGCATTTT	CASSPYYPPIIGGIDNQPQHF
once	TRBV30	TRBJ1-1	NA	TGTGCCTTTATACCCCGGGGAGTCATGAACACTGAAGCTTTCTTT	CAFIPRGVMNTEAFF
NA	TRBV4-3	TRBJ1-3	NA	TGCGCCAGCAGCCCTCACGCAGGGGCTGGAAACACCATATATTTT	CASSPHAGAGNTIYF
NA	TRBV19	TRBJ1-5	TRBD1	TGTGCCAGTAGTATACGGACAGGGTCTCAGCCCCAGCATTTT	CASSIRTGSQPQHF
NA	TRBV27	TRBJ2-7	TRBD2	TGTGCCAGCAGTTCCCGGGACTACTCCTACGAGCAGTACTTC	CASSSRDYSYEQYF
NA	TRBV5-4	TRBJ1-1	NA	TGTGCCAGCAGCGCCAGGGGAACTGAAGCTTTCTTT	CASSARGTEAFF
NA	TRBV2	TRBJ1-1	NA	TGTGCCAGCACCCTGCCGGTTGAAGCTTTCTTT	CASTLPVEAFF
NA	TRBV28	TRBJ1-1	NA	TGTGCCAGCAGTTCTGGGGGGGGCCGAGAAGCTTTCTTT	CASSSGGGREAFF
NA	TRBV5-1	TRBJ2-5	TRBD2	TGCGCCAGCAGCTTGGACCCTAGCGGGAGTTCTACGGAGACCCAGTACTTC	CASSLDPSGSSTETQYF
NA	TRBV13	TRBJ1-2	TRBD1	TGTGCCAGCAGCAGTCGAGGGACAGGGGATGTCGCATGGGGCTACACCTTC	CASSSRGTGDVAWGYTF
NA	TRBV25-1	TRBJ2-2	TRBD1	TGTGCCAGCAGTTCTACAGGGGCGAACACCGGGGAGCTGTTTTTT	CASSSTGANTGELFF
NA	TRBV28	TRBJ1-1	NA	TGTGCCAGCAGTTTATTGTCCAGGGTGGAAGCTTTCTTT	CASSLLSRVEAFF
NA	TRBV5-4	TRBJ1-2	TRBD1	TGTGCCAGCAGCTTGGCGGGGACAGCTAACTATGGCTACACCTTC	CASSLAGTANYGYTF
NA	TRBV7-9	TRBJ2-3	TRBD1	TGTGCCAGCAGCCGACAGGGGGCGCTTTTAGATACGCAGTATTTT	CASSRQGALLDTQYF
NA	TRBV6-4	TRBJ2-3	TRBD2	TGTGCCAGCAGTAACGAAATGAGTAACAGCGGGAGTTCGTACAGGAATACGCAGTATTTT	CASSNEMSNSGSSYRNTQYF
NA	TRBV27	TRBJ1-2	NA	TGTGCCAGCAGTTTAAGAGGGGGATACTATGGCTACACCTTC	CASSLRGGYYGYTF
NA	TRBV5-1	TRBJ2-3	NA	TGCGCCAGCAGCCAGGTCTGGGCAAGCACAGATACGCAGTATTTT	CASSQVWASTDTQYF
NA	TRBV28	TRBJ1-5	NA	TGTGCCAGCAGGGAGGAGGGCACGGAACAGCCCCAGCATTTT	CASREEGTEQPQHF
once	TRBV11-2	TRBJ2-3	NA	TGTGCCAGCAGCTTAGGTGGGGGAGCGGGTAATACGCAGTATTTT	CASSLGGGAGNTQYF
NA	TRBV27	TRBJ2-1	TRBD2	TGTGCCAGCAGTTTATTGGCGGGAGGCCTCAATGAGCAGTTCTTC	CASSLLAGGLNEQFF
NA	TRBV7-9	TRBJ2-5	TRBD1	TGTGCCAGCAGCTTTCCCGACAGGGGGGCGCAAGAGACCCAGTACTTC	CASSFPDRGAQETQYF